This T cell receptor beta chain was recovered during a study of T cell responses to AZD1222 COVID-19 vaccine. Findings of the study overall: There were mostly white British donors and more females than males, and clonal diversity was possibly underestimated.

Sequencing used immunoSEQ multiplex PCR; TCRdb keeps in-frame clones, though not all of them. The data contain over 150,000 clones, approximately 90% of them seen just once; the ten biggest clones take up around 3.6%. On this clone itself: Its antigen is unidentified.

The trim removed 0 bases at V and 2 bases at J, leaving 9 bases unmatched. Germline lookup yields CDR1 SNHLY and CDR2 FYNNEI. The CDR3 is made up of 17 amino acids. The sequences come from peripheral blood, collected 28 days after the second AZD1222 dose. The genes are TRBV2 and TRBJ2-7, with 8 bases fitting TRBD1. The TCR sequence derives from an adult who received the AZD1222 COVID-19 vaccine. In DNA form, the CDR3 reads TGTGCCAGCAGTGAAGCGCTTCTTAGGGACAGGACCTACGAGCAGTACTTC. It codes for CASSEALLRDRTYEQYF.